A selection of T cell receptor beta chains follows, all from one sample in a study of blood T cell repertoires in COVID-19. Using immunoSEQ multiplex PCR, the repertoire was profiled, and TCRdb retains in-frame clones only, with some absent. The sample lists about 180,000 clones, 60% to 80% occurring once. Sequences were obtained from PBMCs or T cells enriched from blood (not recorded which). The receptors here all came from a man aged 55-75 years who had been exposed to COVID-19. Both conserved end residues are part of each CDR3. The order of the fields is V gene, D gene, J gene, clone size, CDR3 DNA, CDR3 protein. A D gene is named only where the DNA matches it firmly. Some rows mark clone size as missing; the rest say once, few, many or name a class of expanded clone.

>TRBV1|-|TRBJ2-1|-
TGCACCAGCAGCCAAGAACGACTAGCGGGGGGATACAATGAGCAGTTCTTC
CTSSQERLAGGYNEQFF
>TRBV30|-|TRBJ1-2|-
TGTGCCTGGAGTAAAACCGGAGGGGATGGCTACACCTTC
CAWSKTGGDGYTF
>TRBV21-1|-|TRBJ1-2|-
TGTGCCAGCAGCAAATGGGGAGTAGGGTTCAATGGCTACACCTTC
CASSKWGVGFNGYTF
>TRBV27|-|TRBJ1-2|-
TGTGCCAGCAGTTCCCACAGGGATGGCTACACCTTC
CASSSHRDGYTF
>TRBV7-2|TRBD1|TRBJ2-7|-
TGTGCCAGCAGCTTCTGGACAGGGGGGTCCTACGAGCAGTACTTC
CASSFWTGGSYEQYF
>TRBV15|-|TRBJ2-1|many
TGTGCCACCAGCAGAGGTGGACCGGGGAGCTCCTACAATGAGCAGTTCTTC
CATSRGGPGSSYNEQFF
>TRBV2|-|TRBJ1-2|-
TGTGCCAGCAGTCTCCCGGGGAGGGATTTCACCTTC
CASSLPGRDFTF
>TRBV19|-|TRBJ1-2|-
TGTGCCAGTAGAGAAGGGGGGGGCCGTCGTGGCTATGGCTACACCTTC
CASREGGGRRGYGYTF
>TRBV28|-|TRBJ1-5|-
TGTGCCAGCAGTTTGCATACCGCCGGTTATCAGCCCCAGCATTTT
CASSLHTAGYQPQHF
>TRBV6-5|TRBD1|TRBJ1-6|-
TGTGCCAGCAGACAACAGGGGGCTAAGAATTCACCCCTCCACTTT
CASRQQGAKNSPLHF
>TRBV19|-|TRBJ2-2|-
TGTGCCAGTAGTTCGGCTACCGGAGCCGGGGAGCTGTTTTTT
CASSSATGAGELFF
>TRBV27|TRBD2|TRBJ2-2|few
TGTGCCAGCACCCCTCGCGACGGTGGACTAGCGGGAGCTGATGGCGGGGAGCTGTTTTTT
CASTPRDGGLAGADGGELFF
>TRBV7-2|TRBD1|TRBJ1-1|few
TGTGCCAGCAGCCAACGACAGGGAGAAACTGAAGCTTTCTTT
CASSQRQGETEAFF
>TRBV18|TRBD1|TRBJ2-5|-
TGTGCCAGCTCGTCCGGGACAGGGGTCCAGACCCAGTACTTC
CASSSGTGVQTQYF
>TRBV2|TRBD2|TRBJ2-2|-
TGTGCCAGCAACAAACTAGCGGGAGGGCCTAACACCGGGGAGCTGTTTTTT
CASNKLAGGPNTGELFF
>TRBV10-2|-|TRBJ1-2|-
TGCGCCAGCAGTGCCGGGACGGACTATGTTGGCTACACCTTC
CASSAGTDYVGYTF
>TRBV19|TRBD2|TRBJ2-6|-
TGTGCCAGTAGCCCCGGGGGGGTCGGGGCCAACGTCCTGACTTTC
CASSPGGVGANVLTF
>TRBV24-1|TRBD2|TRBJ2-1|-
TGTGCCACCAGTGAGCTCCCCTCTAGCGGGAGAGGTAATGAGCAGTTCTTC
CATSELPSSGRGNEQFF
>TRBV29-1|-|TRBJ1-2|-
TGCAGCGTTAGCCTTCTTTCGAATCTGGGCTACACCTTC
CSVSLLSNLGYTF
>TRBV28|TRBD2|TRBJ2-1|once
TGTGCCAGCAGTTTGGGGGGGTATCACAATGAGCAGTTCTTC
CASSLGGYHNEQFF
>TRBV5-1|TRBD2|TRBJ2-3|few
TGCGCCAGCAGCTTGGGACTAGCGGGAGGGGTAATGCTTGAGGATACGCAGTATTTT
CASSLGLAGGVMLEDTQYF
>TRBV28|-|TRBJ2-3|-
TGTGCCAGCAGTTTTGGCCCAAAGCAGTATTTT
CASSFGPKQYF
>TRBV7-2|-|TRBJ1-2|-
TGTGCCAGCAGCTTAGCGGACACATCCATCTATGGCTACACCTTC
CASSLADTSIYGYTF
>TRBV11-2|TRBD1|TRBJ2-3|-
TGTGCCAGCAGCTCAGGGGACAGGGCCACAGATACGCAGTATTTT
CASSSGDRATDTQYF
>TRBV5-4|-|TRBJ2-7|-
TGTGCCAGCAGCTTGGACACAATGCAGTACTTC
CASSLDTMQYF
>TRBV7-3|TRBD2|TRBJ2-7|-
TGTGCCAGCAGCCCGGGAGTCCGGGAGGGCCACGAGCAGTACTTC
CASSPGVREGHEQYF
>TRBV5-1|TRBD2|TRBJ2-7|-
TGCGCCAGCAGCTTCACTAGCGGGAGAGACGACGAGCAGTACTTC
CASSFTSGRDDEQYF
>TRBV7-6|TRBD1|TRBJ2-5|-
TGTGCCAGCAGCCCACCGGGACAGGGGGCCCAAGAGACCCAGTACTTC
CASSPPGQGAQETQYF
>TRBV6-1|TRBD1|TRBJ2-2|many
TGTGCCAGCGAGGACAGGGTCACGGCCGGGGAGCTGTTTTTT
CASEDRVTAGELFF
>TRBV28|-|TRBJ1-6|-
TGTGCCAGCAGTTTAATGAGGGTTCAAAGCTCCTATAATTCACCCCTCCACTTT
CASSLMRVQSSYNSPLHF
>TRBV6-5|TRBD2|TRBJ2-3|-
TGTGCCAGCAGTTACTCGGGACTAGCAAGCTCAGATACGCAGTATTTT
CASSYSGLASSDTQYF
>TRBV30|-|TRBJ1-1|-
TGTGCCTGGTCATCGGCAACAGGGAACACTGAAGCTTTCTTT
CAWSSATGNTEAFF
>TRBV19|-|TRBJ2-1|-
TGTGCCAGTAGTGCAGACGAGAGCGATGAGCAGTTCTTC
CASSADESDEQFF
>TRBV19|-|TRBJ1-2|-
TGTGCCAGTAGTGGTAGCTACAGGGAGTTCTATGGCTACACCTTC
CASSGSYREFYGYTF
>TRBV5-1|TRBD1|TRBJ1-1|-
TGCGCCAGCAGCCGGGACAGGGCGGGTGAAGCTTTCTTT
CASSRDRAGEAFF
>TRBV5-6|TRBD1|TRBJ2-2|-
TGTGCCAGCAGACCGTCAGGGGGAAGCACCGGGGAGCTGTTTTTT
CASRPSGGSTGELFF
>TRBV12-3/TRBV12-4|TRBD1|TRBJ2-1|few
TGTGCCAGCAATCCGGGACAGGGTCGGGAGCAGTTCTTC
CASNPGQGREQFF
>TRBV2|-|TRBJ1-6|-
TGTGCCAGCAGTGTCCCGGGGGGAGGCACCCTCCACTTT
CASSVPGGGTLHF
>TRBV11-3|-|TRBJ1-2|-
TGTGCCAGCAGCTTAGGGCCGGGGAAGGTGTATGGCTACACCTTC
CASSLGPGKVYGYTF
>TRBV12-5|TRBD2|TRBJ2-3|-
TGTGCTAGTGGGGGCGGGAGGTACCATGTAGATACGCAGTATTTT
CASGGGRYHVDTQYF
>TRBV9|TRBD2|TRBJ2-5|-
TGTGCCAGCAGCCCAGGGGCTAGCGGGAGCCGAGGGGTCGTGGAGACCCAGTACTTC
CASSPGASGSRGVVETQYF
>TRBV2|TRBD1|TRBJ1-4|-
TGTGCCAGCAGTAGGGACAGGGTTGAAAAACTGTTTTTT
CASSRDRVEKLFF
>TRBV6-2/TRBV6-3|TRBD1|TRBJ1-1|-
TGTGCCAGCAGTTACAGACAGGGGGGCCCTTCGGCTTTCTTT
CASSYRQGGPSAFF
>TRBV12-3/TRBV12-4|TRBD1|TRBJ1-2|-
TGTGCCAGCAGGGACAGGAGGGGAGGCTACACCTTC
CASRDRRGGYTF
>TRBV30|TRBD1|TRBJ1-2|-
TGTGCCTGGGACCTCCTTAGGGGGCGAAGTGGCTACACCTTC
CAWDLLRGRSGYTF
>TRBV20-1|-|TRBJ1-4|-
TGCAGTGCTTTAGCTCAAGAAAAACTGTTTTTT
CSALAQEKLFF
>TRBV18|-|TRBJ2-5|few
TGTGCCAGCTCACCTGACCCGGGAGCACAAGAGACCCAGTACTTC
CASSPDPGAQETQYF
>TRBV28|TRBD1|TRBJ1-1|few
TGTGCCAGCAGGAAACAGGGGGGAGACACTGAAGCTTTCTTT
CASRKQGGDTEAFF
>TRBV28|TRBD2|TRBJ2-1|-
TGTGCCAGCAGTTCACCGGGAGGAGGGAGCTTCGATGAGCAGTTCTTC
CASSSPGGGSFDEQFF
>TRBV7-2|TRBD2|TRBJ2-7|-
TGTGCCAGCAGCTTAATCGGGGGGACGGGGTACGAGCAGTACTTC
CASSLIGGTGYEQYF
>TRBV7-9|TRBD2|TRBJ2-1|-
TGTGCCAGCAGCTTGACCTCCGGGACTAGCGGGAGAACCTACAATGAGCAGTTCTTC
CASSLTSGTSGRTYNEQFF